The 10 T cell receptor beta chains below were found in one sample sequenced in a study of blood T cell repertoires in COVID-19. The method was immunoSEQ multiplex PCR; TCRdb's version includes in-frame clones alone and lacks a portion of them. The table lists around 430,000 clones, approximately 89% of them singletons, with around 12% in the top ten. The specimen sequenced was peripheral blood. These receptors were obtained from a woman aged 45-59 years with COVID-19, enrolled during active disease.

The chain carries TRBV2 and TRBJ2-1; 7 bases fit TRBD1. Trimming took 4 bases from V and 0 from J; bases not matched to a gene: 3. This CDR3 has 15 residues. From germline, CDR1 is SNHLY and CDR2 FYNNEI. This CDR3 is CASSGRGSSYNEQFF. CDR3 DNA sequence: TGTGCCAGCAGTGGCAGGGGGAGCTCCTACAATGAGCAGTTCTTC. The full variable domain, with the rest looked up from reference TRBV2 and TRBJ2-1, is EPEVTQTPSHQVTQMGQEVILRCVPISNHLYFYWYRQILGQKVEFLVSFYNNEISEKSEIFDDQFSVERPDGSNFTLKIRSTKLEDSAMYFCASSGRGSSYNEQFFGPGTRLTVL.

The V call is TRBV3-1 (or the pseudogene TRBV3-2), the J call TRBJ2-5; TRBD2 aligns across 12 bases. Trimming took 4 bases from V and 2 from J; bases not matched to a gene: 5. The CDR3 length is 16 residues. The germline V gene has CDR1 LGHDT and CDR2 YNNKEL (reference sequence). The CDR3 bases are TGTGCCAGCAGCCGATCCGGGACTAGCGGGCAAGAGACCCAGTACTTC. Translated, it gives CASSRSGTSGQETQYF.

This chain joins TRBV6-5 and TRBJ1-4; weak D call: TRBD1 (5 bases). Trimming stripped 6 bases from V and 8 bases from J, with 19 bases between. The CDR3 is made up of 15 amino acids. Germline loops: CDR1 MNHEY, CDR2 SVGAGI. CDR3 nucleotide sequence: TGTGCCAGCAGCTACGAACTGGGCAGGGAAGAAAAACTGTTTTTT. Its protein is CASSYELGREEKLFF.

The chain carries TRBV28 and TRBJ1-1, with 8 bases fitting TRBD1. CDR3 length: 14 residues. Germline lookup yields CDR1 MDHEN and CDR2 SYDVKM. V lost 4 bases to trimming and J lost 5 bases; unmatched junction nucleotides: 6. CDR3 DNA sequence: TGTGCCAGCAGTTCGACAGGGGTTGGGACTGAAGCTTTCTTT. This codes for CASSSTGVGTEAFF.

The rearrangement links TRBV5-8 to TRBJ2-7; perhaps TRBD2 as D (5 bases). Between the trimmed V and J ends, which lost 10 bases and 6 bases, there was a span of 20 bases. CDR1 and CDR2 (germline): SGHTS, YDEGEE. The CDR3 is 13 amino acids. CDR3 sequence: CAGVGNPLSEQYF. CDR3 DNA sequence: TGTGCCGGCGTCGGGAACCCTTTAAGCGAGCAGTACTTC.

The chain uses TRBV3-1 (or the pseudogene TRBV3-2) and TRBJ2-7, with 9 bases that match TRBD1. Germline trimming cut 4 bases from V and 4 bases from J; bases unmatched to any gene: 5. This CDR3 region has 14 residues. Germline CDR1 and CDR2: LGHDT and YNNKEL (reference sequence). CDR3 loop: CASSRTGEGYEQYF. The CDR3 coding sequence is TGTGCCAGCAGCCGGACAGGGGAGGGGTACGAGCAGTACTTC.

CDR3 nucleotides: TGTGCCAGCAGCTTACCGGACAGGAAAGATACGCAGTATTTT. This translates into CASSLPDRKDTQYF. This chain links TRBV13 with TRBJ2-3, with 7 bases identical to TRBD1. This CDR3 comprises 14 residues. Germline loops: CDR1 PRHDT, CDR2 FYEKMQ (reference sequence). Trimming took 2 bases from V and 5 from J; bases not matched to a gene: 4.

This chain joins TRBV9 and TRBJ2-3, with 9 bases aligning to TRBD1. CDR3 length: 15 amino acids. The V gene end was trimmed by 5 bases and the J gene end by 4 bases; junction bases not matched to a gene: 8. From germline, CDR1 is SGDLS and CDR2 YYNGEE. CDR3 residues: CASSHWDRESDTQYF. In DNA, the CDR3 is TGTGCCAGCAGTCATTGGGACAGGGAGTCAGATACGCAGTATTTT.

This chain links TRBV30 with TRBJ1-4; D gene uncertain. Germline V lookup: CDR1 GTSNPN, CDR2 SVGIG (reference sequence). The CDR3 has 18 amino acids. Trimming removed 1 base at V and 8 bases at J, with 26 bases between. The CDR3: CAWSEGANFRGTREKLFF. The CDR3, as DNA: TGTGCCTGGAGTGAGGGAGCTAATTTTAGAGGCACTCGGGAAAAACTGTTTTTT. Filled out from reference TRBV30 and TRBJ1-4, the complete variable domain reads SQTIHQWPATLVQPVGSPLSLECTVEGTSNPNLYWYRQAAGRGLQLLFYSVGIGQISSEVPQNLSASRPQDRQFILSSKKLLLSDSGFYLCAWSEGANFRGTREKLFFGSGTQLSVL.

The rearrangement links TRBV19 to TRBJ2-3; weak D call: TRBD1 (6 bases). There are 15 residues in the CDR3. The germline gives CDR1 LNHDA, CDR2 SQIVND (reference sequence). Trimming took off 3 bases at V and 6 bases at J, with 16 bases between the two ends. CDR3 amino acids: CASSISPGARDTQYF. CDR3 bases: TGTGCCAGTAGTATTTCGCCAGGGGCAAGGGATACGCAGTATTTT.